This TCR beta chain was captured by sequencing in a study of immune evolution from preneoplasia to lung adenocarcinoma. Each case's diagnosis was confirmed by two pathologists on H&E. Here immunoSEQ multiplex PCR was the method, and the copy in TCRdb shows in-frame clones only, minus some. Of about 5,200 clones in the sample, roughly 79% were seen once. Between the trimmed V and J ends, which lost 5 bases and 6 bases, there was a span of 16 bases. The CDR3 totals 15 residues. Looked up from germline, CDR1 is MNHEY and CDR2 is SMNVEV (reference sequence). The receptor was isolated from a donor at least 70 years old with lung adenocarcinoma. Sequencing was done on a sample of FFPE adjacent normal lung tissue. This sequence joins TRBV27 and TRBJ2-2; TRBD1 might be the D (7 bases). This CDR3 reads CASSRRGRGAGELFF. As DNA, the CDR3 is TGTGCCAGCAGTCGTCGGGGCAGGGGGGCCGGGGAGCTGTTTTTT.